The next 26 T cell receptor beta chains were all read from a single sample in a study of CD8 T cells in Susac syndrome. cDNA came from 0.5 to 1 ug RNA primed by random hexamers. MiXCR, run by TCRdb on the immunoSEQ multiplex PCR reads, gives a single entry per CDR3 protein. The data show approximately 75,000 distinct CDR3 sequences, with over 90% seen just once and roughly 0.22% held by the top ten. Sequencing used CD8+ T cells from PBMCs. These receptors were collected from a human donor in good health.

V usage is TRBV28 and J usage is TRBJ1-6; 7 bases map to TRBD1. The CDR3 spans 13 residues. The trim removed 2 bases at V and 10 bases at J, leaving 2 bases unmatched. Germline CDR1 MDHEN, CDR2 SYDVKM. The CDR3 protein is CASSLNRGSPLHF. CDR3 nucleotide sequence: TGTGCCAGCAGTTTAAACAGGGGATCACCCCTCCACTTT.

The V and J genes are TRBV7-9 and TRBJ2-4, with TRBD2 identical over 11 bases. Per the germline V gene, CDR1 is SEHNR and CDR2 is FQNEAQ (reference sequence). This CDR3 is 17 amino acids long. V lost 5 bases and J lost 3; bases outside the gene matches: 9. CDR3 amino acids: CASSRGLADNYKNIQYF. The CDR3 DNA reads TGTGCCAGCAGCAGGGGACTAGCGGATAACTACAAAAACATTCAGTACTTC.

The V call is TRBV7-6, the J call TRBJ1-1; D uncertain. Germline V CDR1 and CDR2: SGHVS, FNYEAQ. V dropped 2 bases and J dropped 4 bases, with 8 bases sitting between them. The length of the CDR3 is 13 residues. The CDR3 sequence is CASSLTLGTEAFF. CDR3 DNA sequence: TGTGCCAGCAGCTTAACATTGGGCACTGAAGCTTTCTTT.

V and J are TRBV5-1 and TRBJ2-7, with TRBD1 matching 11 bases. Germline CDR1 is SGHRS and CDR2 is YFSETQ. This CDR3 contains 15 residues. V lost 4 bases, J lost 7 bases, and 10 bases stayed unmatched. Here the CDR3 DNA reads TGCGCCAGCAGCCTGGACAGGGGGCCTTCTCGGGAGCAGTACGTC. Its translation: CASSLDRGPSREQYV.

The V gene is TRBV15, the J gene TRBJ1-6, with D possibly matching TRBD1 (6 bases). Germline CDR1 reads LNHNV; CDR2 reads YYDKDF (reference sequence). Trimming stripped 5 bases from V and 6 bases from J, with 14 bases between. There are 15 residues in the CDR3. CDR3 in DNA: TGTGCCACCAGCGGTGTGGGGGGCGCTAATTCACCCCTCCACTTT. Translation gives CATSGVGGANSPLHF.

The chain links TRBV9 to TRBJ1-1, with 9 bases lining up with TRBD1. V dropped 3 bases and J dropped 4; count of bases not matched to a gene: 7. CDR3 length equals 15 residues. The germline V gene encodes CDR1 SGDLS and CDR2 YYNGEE. The CDR3 DNA reads TGTGCCAGCAGCGGGGGACAGGGTTGGGGCACTGAAGCTTTCTTT. It translates to CASSGGQGWGTEAFF. Based on the CDR3 plus reference TRBV9 and TRBJ1-1, the full variable domain is DSGVTQTPKHLITATGQRVTLRCSPRSGDLSVYWYQQSLDQGLQFLIQYYNGEERAKGNILERFSAQQFPDLHSELNLSSLELGDSALYFCASSGGQGWGTEAFFGQGTRLTVV.

The CDR3 spells CASSGLAGDNEQFF. The DNA for the CDR3 is TGTGCCAGCAGCGGCCTAGCGGGGGACAATGAGCAGTTCTTC. The V call is TRBV9, the J call TRBJ2-1, with TRBD2 matching 10 bases. This CDR3 comprises 14 residues. Germline loops: CDR1 SGDLS, CDR2 YYNGEE. After removal of 3 bases from V and 5 bases from J, the junction contained 2 bases not matched to a gene.

In DNA, the CDR3 is TGTGCCAGCAGCCAAGATCTTCGGGAGCGGGGGGGCTGGAATGAGCAGTTCTTC. Translation: CASSQDLRERGGWNEQFF. The chain carries TRBV3-1 and TRBJ2-1, with 10 nucleotides matching TRBD2. The V segment lost 0 bases and the J segment 7 bases; nucleotides outside the gene matches: 12. This CDR3 is 18 amino acids long. Germline CDR1 is LGHDT and CDR2 is YNNKEL (reference sequence).

The CDR3 DNA reads TGTGCCAGCAGTGCCCACAGGTCCTACGAGCAGTACTTC. It is translated as CASSAHRSYEQYF. V is TRBV25-1 and J is TRBJ2-7; weak D call: TRBD1 (5 bases). Germline V CDR1 and CDR2: MGHDK, SYGVNS. The CDR3 extends over 13 amino acids. The V gene lost 4 bases and the J gene lost 1 base, with 8 bases spanning the gap.

The V and J genes are TRBV6-6 and TRBJ1-5, with 8 bases lining up with TRBD1. Germline assignment: CDR1 MNHNY and CDR2 SVGAGI (reference sequence). V shed 4 bases, J shed 7 bases, and the junction held 3 bases outside the gene matches. The CDR3 loop spans 13 amino acids. Here the CDR3 reads CASSSGQGQPQHF. The DNA for the CDR3 is TGTGCCAGCAGTTCAGGACAGGGCCAGCCCCAGCATTTT.

V gene TRBV7-9 combines with J gene TRBJ2-4, with D tentatively TRBD1 or TRBD2 (7 bases each). This CDR3 has 15 residues. V was cut by 5 bases and J by 4 bases, with 15 bases left in between. Germline V gives CDR1 SEHNR, CDR2 FQNEAQ (reference sequence). CDR3 sequence (DNA): TGTGCCAGCAGCAAAAGCGGGACAGAAAAAAACATTCAGTACTTC. This sequence encodes CASSKSGTEKNIQYF.

V usage is TRBV6-5 and J usage is TRBJ1-5; 8 nucleotides align to TRBD1. This CDR3 is built from 14 residues. Germline CDR1 and CDR2: MNHEY and SVGAGI. J lost 2 bases, V lost 6 bases, and 3 bases had no gene match. The CDR3: CASRQGQGNQPQHF. DNA of the CDR3: TGTGCCAGCAGGCAGGGACAGGGCAATCAGCCCCAGCATTTT.

This sequence joins TRBV27 and TRBJ2-5; D gene ambiguous. Germline CDR1 and CDR2: MNHEY and SMNVEV (reference sequence). V was cut by 2 bases and J by 0 bases, with 10 bases left in between. This CDR3 comprises 15 residues. Here the CDR3 reads CASSLGTRYQETQYF. In DNA form, the CDR3 reads TGTGCCAGCAGTTTAGGAACACGCTACCAAGAGACCCAGTACTTC.

The chain joins TRBV25-1 to TRBJ1-5; D unresolved. CDR3 size: 14 residues. Trimming pared 2 bases from V and 0 bases from J, leaving 5 bases between. Germline V gives CDR1 MGHDK, CDR2 SYGVNS. The CDR3: CASSEGYSNQPQHF. The CDR3 DNA reads TGTGCCAGCAGTGAAGGATATAGCAATCAGCCCCAGCATTTT.

The CDR3 DNA reads as TGCAGCGTTTCCGGGACAACGGGAGGGGAGCTGTTTTTT. Amino acids: CSVSGTTGGELFF. V usage is TRBV29-1 and J usage is TRBJ2-2; a possible D gene is TRBD1 (6 bases). V lost 5 bases, J lost 8 bases, and 15 bases lay in between. Germline V CDR1 and CDR2: SQVTM, ANQGSEA. The CDR3 spans 13 residues.

CDR3 sequence: CASSFAGSASGANVLTF. The CDR3 bases are TGTGCCAGCAGCTTTGCAGGGTCTGCCTCTGGGGCCAACGTCCTGACTTTC. The chain employs TRBV13 and TRBJ2-6, with a possible D match to TRBD1 (5 bases). Per germline, CDR1 PRHDT and CDR2 FYEKMQ (reference sequence). This CDR3 is 17 amino acids long. V was clipped by 3 bases and J by 0 bases, with 12 bases between them. The full variable domain, its missing parts supplied by reference TRBV13 and TRBJ2-6, is AAGVIQSPRHLIKEKRETATLKCYPIPRHDTVYWYQQGPGQDPQFLISFYEKMQSDKGSIPDRFSAQQFSDYHSELNMSSLELGDSALYFCASSFAGSASGANVLTFGAGSRLTVL.

V is TRBV20-1 and J is TRBJ2-7; no clear D gene. V shed 3 bases and J shed 4 bases, with 13 bases lying between them. This CDR3 has 13 amino acids. Germline V gene lookup returns CDR1 DFQATT and CDR2 SNEGSKA (reference sequence). CDR3 protein: CSASLSSGYEQYV. As DNA, the CDR3 is TGCAGTGCTAGTTTGAGTTCCGGATACGAGCAGTACGTC.

This chain uses TRBV6-6 with TRBJ2-1; TRBD2 aligns across 12 bases. V lost 4 bases and J lost 9; bases outside the gene matches: 10. Germline V gene sequence: CDR1 MNHNY, CDR2 SVGAGI (reference sequence). The CDR3 contains 16 residues. CDR3 bases: TGTGCCAGCAGTTCCTCGGCTAGCGGGGGGGCCGCTGAGCAGTTCTTC. Its protein product is CASSSSASGGAAEQFF.

The chain couples TRBV28 to TRBJ2-7; the D gene could be TRBD1 or TRBD2 (5 bases each). V was pared by 4 bases and J by 2 bases, with 15 bases between. Germline CDR1 MDHEN, CDR2 SYDVKM. This CDR3 has 15 residues. CDR3 in amino acids: CASSSNRDPPYEQYF. The DNA for the CDR3 is TGTGCCAGCAGTTCCAACCGGGACCCCCCCTACGAGCAGTACTTC.

J is TRBJ2-5 and V is TRBV29-1; 9 bases fit TRBD2. Looked up from germline, CDR1 is SQVTM and CDR2 is ANQGSEA. J lost 2 bases, V lost 3 bases, and 7 bases had no gene match. This CDR3 is 15 amino acids long. CDR3 sequence reads: CSVDSGGGGQETQYF. The CDR3 nucleotides are TGCAGCGTTGATTCTGGCGGGGGGGGACAAGAGACCCAGTACTTC.

V gene TRBV13 combines with J gene TRBJ2-5; 7 nucleotides agree with TRBD1. Germline loops: CDR1 PRHDT, CDR2 FYEKMQ (reference sequence). Losses at the gene ends were 5 bases for V and 2 bases for J; bases not matched to a gene: 11. The length of the CDR3 is 16 residues. Here the CDR3 reads CASSVDRVGDQETQYF. In nucleotides, the CDR3 is TGTGCCAGCAGCGTCGACAGGGTTGGGGATCAAGAGACCCAGTACTTC.

This clonotype was counted between two and nine times. V gene TRBV6-5 combines with J gene TRBJ2-7; 11 bases map to TRBD1. Germline loops: CDR1 MNHEY, CDR2 SVGAGI. CDR3 length: 14 amino acids. Trimming cost V 4 bases and J 3 bases; bases outside gene matches: 2. DNA of the CDR3: TGTGCCAGCAGTTCCGGGACAGGGGGCTACGAGCAGTACTTC. Translation gives CASSSGTGGYEQYF.

The genes are TRBV9 and TRBJ2-1, with D possibly matching TRBD2 (6 bases). The V end was cut by 4 bases, the J end by 0 bases, with 20 bases between. Germline values: CDR1 SGDLS, CDR2 YYNGEE. This CDR3 region has 18 residues. CDR3 sequence (DNA): TGTGCCAGCAGCAACCCCAGGGAGGCAGCTAGCTCCTACAATGAGCAGTTCTTC. Amino acid sequence: CASSNPREAASSYNEQFF.

J is TRBJ2-2 and V is TRBV28, with D possibly being TRBD1 (6 bases). Trimming removed 6 bases at V and 4 bases at J, with 18 bases between. CDR3 size: 16 residues. CDR1 and CDR2 (germline): MDHEN, SYDVKM. The CDR3 loop is CASRLPGTSSTGELFF. CDR3 DNA sequence: TGTGCCAGCAGACTTCCTGGGACATCGAGCACCGGGGAGCTGTTTTTT.

This clonotype has just one count. This chain links TRBV7-9 with TRBJ2-5, with D maybe TRBD1 (6 bases). In germline, CDR1 is SEHNR, CDR2 FQNEAQ (reference sequence). V lost 5 bases and J lost 1, with 17 bases in between. The CDR3 runs 16 residues. The CDR3 spells CASSQPTGTLQETQYF. The CDR3 DNA reads as TGTGCCAGCAGCCAACCCACCGGGACACTCCAAGAGACCCAGTACTTC.

This clonotype is a singleton in its sample. The chain employs TRBV7-9 and TRBJ2-6; no reliable D call. V shed 5 bases and J shed 7 bases, with 12 bases lying between them. The CDR3 is made up of 14 amino acids. Germline V lookup: CDR1 SEHNR, CDR2 FQNEAQ (reference sequence). The CDR3 sequence: CASSLWTDANVLTF. In nucleotides, the CDR3 is TGTGCCAGCAGCCTATGGACCGATGCCAACGTCCTGACTTTC.